This T cell receptor beta chain was sequenced in a study of T cell responses to AZD1222 COVID-19 vaccine. Clones were sequenced by immunoSEQ multiplex PCR, and TCRdb holds only the in-frame ones, with some missing. The repertoire includes around 140,000 clones, about 91% of them detected once, and less than 2% sits in the top ten. The germline V gene encodes CDR1 SGHTA and CDR2 FQGTGA. The CDR3 loop spans 13 amino acids. Trimming pared 5 bases from V and 1 base from J, leaving 8 bases between. The V and J genes are TRBV7-3 and TRBJ1-1; no clear D. The TCR was taken from an adult who received the AZD1222 COVID-19 vaccine. Sequences were derived from peripheral blood, sampled 28 days after the second AZD1222 dose. In DNA form, the CDR3 reads TGTGCCAGCAGCGACAATAGGAACACTGAAGCTTTCTTT. Encoded protein: CASSDNRNTEAFF.